The 26 T cell receptor beta chains below all came from one sample that was sequenced in a study of shared clonotypes between healthy human individuals (TCRdb year 2020). Library preparation employed the immunoSEQ multiplex PCR assay. As stored in TCRdb, this immuneACCESS dataset retains in-frame rearrangements with V and J assigned. A fraction of the clones does not appear; measured against another copy, unresolved V genes explain less than half of the discrepancy, and the remainder lacks a known reason. Counted in this sample were about 580,000 clones; 95% to 98% of them appeared once. Clones ranked in the top ten supply 0.3% of the sample. CD8 naive samples consisted of CD45RO-negative cells that were positively selected for CCR7, yielding a CD45RA+CCR7+ population without TemRA cells. The sequenced sample was naive CD8+ T cells sorted from blood. What this sample's cell subset or site label stands for: CD45RA+CCR7+. Every receptor here comes from a man under 40 in good health.

The CDR3, as DNA: TGTGCCAGTAGTAAATTCACAGATACGCAGTATTTT. It translates to CASSKFTDTQYF. J is TRBJ2-3 and V is TRBV19; D is uncertain. The germline V gene encodes CDR1 LNHDA and CDR2 SQIVND (reference sequence). The CDR3 has 12 amino acids. The germline V and J ends were trimmed by 4 bases and 2 bases, with 4 bases remaining between them.

This chain joins TRBV6-5 and TRBJ2-7; D unclear. Germline CDR1 and CDR2: MNHEY and SVGAGI. This CDR3 has 12 residues. Trimming took off 7 bases at V and 2 bases at J, with 9 bases between the two ends. The CDR3 here is CASNDKTYEQYF. CDR3 DNA: TGTGCCAGCAATGACAAGACCTACGAGCAGTACTTC.

A remark on this clone: Other nucleotide sequences from this sample produce the same CDR3. The chain couples TRBV7-6 to TRBJ2-3; 9 bases match TRBD2. This CDR3 region has 14 residues. V lost 6 bases, J lost 0 bases, and 1 base stayed unmatched. The germline V gene encodes CDR1 SGHVS and CDR2 FNYEAQ. DNA for the CDR3: TGTGCCAGCAGTCTAGCGGGGAGCACAGATACGCAGTATTTT. Encoded protein: CASSLAGSTDTQYF.

V and J are TRBV7-7 and TRBJ2-7; 10 nucleotides align to TRBD2. The CDR3 has 13 residues. Germline assignment: CDR1 SSHAT and CDR2 FNYEAQ (reference sequence). Unmatched junction bases numbered 4, after V lost 5 bases and J lost 6 bases. CDR3 amino acids: CASSPEREGEQYF. The DNA for the CDR3 is TGTGCCAGCAGCCCCGAGCGGGAGGGCGAGCAGTACTTC. Combining the CDR3 with reference TRBV7-7 and TRBJ2-7 gives the whole variable domain GAGVSQSPRYKVTKRGQDVTLRCDPISSHATLYWYQQALGQGPEFLTYFNYEAQPDKSGLPSDRFSAERPEGSISTLTIQRTEQRDSAMYRCASSPEREGEQYFGPGTRLTVT.

J is TRBJ1-3 and V is TRBV7-6; no clear D gene. V lost 0 bases, J lost 1 base, and 16 bases lay in between. Per germline, CDR1 SGHVS and CDR2 FNYEAQ. The CDR3 is 18 amino acids. The CDR3 DNA follows: TGTGCCAGCAGCTTAGCGAAGGGTCCAGCATCGTCTGGAAACACCATATATTTT. Its protein product is CASSLAKGPASSGNTIYF.

The rearrangement joins TRBV14 to TRBJ2-3; tentative D call: TRBD1 (6 bases). V dropped 0 bases and J dropped 6 bases, with 13 bases sitting between them. There are 15 residues in the CDR3. CDR1 and CDR2 (germline): SGHDN, FVKESK. The CDR3 protein is CASSQESGTWDTQYF. The CDR3, as DNA: TGTGCCAGCAGCCAAGAATCCGGGACATGGGATACGCAGTATTTT.

The rearrangement links TRBV6-5 to TRBJ2-7, with a weak D call TRBD1 (6 bases). V was pared by 8 bases and J by 0 bases, with 11 bases between. This CDR3 contains 13 residues. Germline V lookup: CDR1 MNHEY, CDR2 SVGAGI. CDR3 residues: CASGQLDSYEQYF. The CDR3 DNA follows: TGTGCCAGCGGACAGCTAGACTCCTACGAGCAGTACTTC.

This rearrangement joins TRBV27 to TRBJ2-5; D unresolved. Per the germline V gene, CDR1 is MNHEY and CDR2 is SMNVEV (reference sequence). This CDR3 contains 14 residues. Trimming left V 2 bases short and J 5 bases short, with 12 bases between. DNA for the CDR3: TGTGCCAGCAGTTTAATAGCCGGGTATGAGACCCAGTACTTC. Translated: CASSLIAGYETQYF.

The chain links TRBV29-1 to TRBJ2-2, with D possibly being TRBD1 or TRBD2 (5 bases each). Trimming removed 1 base from V and 5 bases from J, with 17 bases in between. This CDR3 is built from 16 residues. Germline CDR1 reads SQVTM; CDR2 reads ANQGSEA. CDR3 in DNA: TGCAGCGTTGAAGGCAGGGCACGGGATGGTACCGGGGAGCTGTTTTTT. This codes for CSVEGRARDGTGELFF.

The chain uses TRBV2 and TRBJ2-1; 8 bases map to TRBD2. This CDR3 is built from 16 residues. J lost 0 bases, V lost 4 bases, and 5 bases had no gene match. Germline CDR1 and CDR2: SNHLY and FYNNEI. The CDR3 DNA is TGTGCCAGCAGTGGGGGTAGCGGGGACTCCTACAATGAGCAGTTCTTC. Its protein is CASSGGSGDSYNEQFF.

V is TRBV15 and J is TRBJ2-5; tentative D call: TRBD1 (5 bases). Germline V CDR1 and CDR2: LNHNV, YYDKDF (reference sequence). The CDR3 extends over 14 amino acids. The V gene lost 9 bases and the J gene lost 4 bases, with 18 bases spanning the gap. The CDR3 spells CATTDSNLGETQYF. In nucleotides, the CDR3 is TGTGCCACAACCGACAGCAACCTGGGAGAGACCCAGTACTTC.

Written as DNA, the CDR3 is TGTGCCAGCAGTGCGACAGGGGGATCAGAGACCCAGTACTTC. This gives the protein CASSATGGSETQYF. This sequence joins TRBV28 and TRBJ2-5, with 9 nucleotides matching TRBD1. The CDR3 consists of 14 residues. CDR1 and CDR2 (germline): MDHEN, SYDVKM. Germline trimming cut 5 bases from V and 4 bases from J; bases unmatched to any gene: 5. The full variable domain, its missing parts supplied by reference TRBV28 and TRBJ2-5, is DVKVTQSSRYLVKRTGEKVFLECVQDMDHENMFWYRQDPGLGLRLIYFSYDVKMKEKGDIPEGYSVSREKKERFSLILESASTNQTSMYLCASSATGGSETQYFGPGTRLLVL.

The chain employs TRBV9 and TRBJ2-3; TRBD2 agrees at 14 bases. The germline V gene has CDR1 SGDLS and CDR2 YYNGEE. Trimming took 3 bases from V and 0 from J; bases not matched to a gene: 12. This CDR3 has 20 residues. The CDR3 sequence is CASSDRISGLAGGSTDTQYF. The CDR3, as DNA: TGTGCCAGCAGCGATCGCATCTCCGGACTAGCGGGGGGAAGCACAGATACGCAGTATTTT. Full variable domain (missing parts from reference TRBV9 and TRBJ2-3): DSGVTQTPKHLITATGQRVTLRCSPRSGDLSVYWYQQSLDQGLQFLIQYYNGEERAKGNILERFSAQQFPDLHSELNLSSLELGDSALYFCASSDRISGLAGGSTDTQYFGPGTRLTVL.

The chain employs TRBV27 and TRBJ1-1; D might be TRBD1 (6 bases). Germline lookup yields CDR1 MNHEY and CDR2 SMNVEV (reference sequence). CDR3 length: 15 residues. The V gene lost 0 bases and the J gene lost 5 bases, with 13 bases spanning the gap. The CDR3: CASSLSGGAWTEAFF. The CDR3 bases are TGTGCCAGCAGTTTATCGGGGGGGGCTTGGACTGAAGCTTTCTTT.

The chain recombines TRBV5-4 with TRBJ2-1, with a tentative D call TRBD1 (5 bases). Germline V lookup: CDR1 SGHNT, CDR2 YYREEE (reference sequence). CDR3 length: 14 residues. The V end lost 1 base, the J end lost 7 bases, and 12 bases lay between the germline ends. The CDR3: CASSLFQGRNEQFF. The CDR3 nucleotides read TGTGCCAGCAGCTTGTTCCAGGGTCGGAATGAGCAGTTCTTC. The variable domain in full, completed from reference TRBV5-4 and TRBJ2-1, reads ETGVTQSPTHLIKTRGQQVTLRCSSQSGHNTVSWYQQALGQGPQFIFQYYREEENGRGNFPPRFSGLQFPNYSSELNVNALELDDSALYLCASSLFQGRNEQFFGPGTRLTVL.

This chain connects TRBV5-8 to TRBJ1-1; the D is unclear. CDR1 and CDR2 (germline): SGHTS, YDEGEE. V gave up 0 bases and J gave up 4 bases, with 4 bases separating them. This CDR3 spans 12 amino acids. For the CDR3, the DNA is TGTGCCAGCAGCTTGGATGGCACTGAAGCTTTCTTT. Translated, it gives CASSLDGTEAFF. Filled out from reference TRBV5-8 and TRBJ1-1, the complete variable domain reads EAGVTQSPTHLIKTRGQQATLRCSPISGHTSVYWYQQALGLGLQFLLWYDEGEERNRGNFPPRFSGRQFPNYSSELNVNALELEDSALYLCASSLDGTEAFFGQGTRLTVV.

This chain links TRBV11-3 with TRBJ2-1; D gene uncertain. Germline CDR1 is SGHNT and CDR2 is YENEEA. The CDR3 has 13 residues. V lost 1 base and J lost 6, with 7 bases in between. The CDR3 sequence is CASSLADLNEQFF. CDR3 coding DNA: TGTGCCAGCAGCTTAGCTGATCTCAATGAGCAGTTCTTC.

The chain recombines TRBV25-1 with TRBJ2-1; D is unresolved. V lost 3 bases, J lost 1 base, and 13 bases lay in between. CDR1 is MGHDK and CDR2 is SYGVNS in the germline V gene. CDR3 size: 16 residues. CDR3 DNA: TGTGCCAGCAGTGAGATATACGCGGATTCCTACAATGAGCAGTTCTTC. Protein product: CASSEIYADSYNEQFF.

V gene TRBV4-1 combines with J gene TRBJ2-7, with D perhaps matching TRBD1 (5 bases). This CDR3 is 15 amino acids long. CDR1 and CDR2 (germline): MGHRA, YSYEKL. Trimming pared 2 bases from V and 2 bases from J, leaving 13 bases between. For the CDR3, the DNA is TGCGCCAGCAGCCAACTCAGGGAAGGGACCTACGAGCAGTACTTC. Translating gives CASSQLREGTYEQYF.

The CDR3 reads CASSLPLTGELFF. In nucleotides, the CDR3 is TGTGCCAGCAGCTTACCACTTACCGGGGAGCTGTTTTTT. The chain has TRBV7-9 and TRBJ2-2; D unclear. The CDR3 runs 13 residues. In germline, CDR1 is SEHNR, CDR2 FQNEAQ (reference sequence). The V gene lost 2 bases and the J gene lost 5 bases, with 6 bases spanning the gap. Full variable domain (remainder filled in from reference TRBV7-9 and TRBJ2-2): DTGVSQNPRHKITKRGQNVTFRCDPISEHNRLYWYRQTLGQGPEFLTYFQNEAQLEKSRLLSDRFSAERPKGSFSTLEIQRTEQGDSAMYLCASSLPLTGELFFGEGSRLTVL.

This chain joins TRBV19 and TRBJ2-1, with D perhaps matching TRBD2 (6 bases). The germline CDR1 and CDR2 sequences are LNHDA and SQIVND (reference sequence). The V gene lost 3 bases and the J gene lost 0 bases, with 9 bases spanning the gap. The CDR3 is made up of 15 amino acids. CDR3 protein: CASSIHGGSYNEQFF. The CDR3 DNA reads TGTGCCAGTAGTATCCACGGGGGCTCCTACAATGAGCAGTTCTTC. The whole variable domain, remainder taken from reference TRBV19 and TRBJ2-1, is DGGITQSPKYLFRKEGQNVTLSCEQNLNHDAMYWYRQDPGQGLRLIYYSQIVNDFQKGDIAEGYSVSREKKESFPLTVTSAQKNPTAFYLCASSIHGGSYNEQFFGPGTRLTVL.

This sequence joins TRBV6-6 and TRBJ2-2; TRBD2 agrees at 14 bases. Unmatched junction bases numbered 4, after V lost 6 bases and J lost 4 bases. Germline V gene sequence: CDR1 MNHNY, CDR2 SVGAGI (reference sequence). This CDR3 spans 16 amino acids. Here the CDR3 reads CASSYGLAGGTGELFF. In DNA form, the CDR3 reads TGTGCCAGCAGCTACGGACTAGCGGGAGGCACCGGGGAGCTGTTTTTT.

The rearrangement links TRBV7-2 to TRBJ2-5; 9 positions match TRBD2. J gave up 6 bases and V 0 bases, and 5 bases lay outside the gene matches. The CDR3 sequence is 15 residues long. Germline assignment: CDR1 SGHTA and CDR2 FQGNSA. CDR3 in DNA: TGTGCCAGCAGCTTAGCTTCTAGCGGGACGAAGACCCAGTACTTC. Translated: CASSLASSGTKTQYF.

Only one count was recorded for this clone. The chain is built from TRBV4-1 and TRBJ1-5, with D uncertain. The CDR3 spans 15 residues. Looked up from germline, CDR1 is MGHRA and CDR2 is YSYEKL. The V and J ends lost 4 bases and 5 bases respectively, with 15 bases between them. This chain's CDR3 is CASSPLLANYQPQHF. CDR3 nucleotides: TGCGCCAGCAGCCCCCTCTTGGCCAATTATCAGCCCCAGCATTTT.

The rearrangement links TRBV28 to TRBJ1-2, with 7 nucleotides matching TRBD1. The CDR3 sequence is 12 residues long. The junction had 4 bases not matched to a gene; V was cut back by 8 bases and J by 4 bases. Germline assignment: CDR1 MDHEN and CDR2 SYDVKM. The CDR3 loop is CASSGQAYGYTF. DNA for the CDR3: TGTGCCAGCTCAGGACAGGCCTATGGCTACACCTTC.

The J gene is TRBJ1-5, the V gene TRBV19; no definite D call. V shed 1 base and J shed 2 bases, with 15 bases lying between them. Looked up from germline, CDR1 is LNHDA and CDR2 is SQIVND (reference sequence). The CDR3 loop spans 17 amino acids. The CDR3 sequence is CASSIGRELVRNQPQHF. The CDR3 DNA reads as TGTGCCAGTAGTATAGGCCGGGAACTCGTACGCAATCAGCCCCAGCATTTT. The complete variable domain, with remaining parts taken from reference TRBV19 and TRBJ1-5, reads DGGITQSPKYLFRKEGQNVTLSCEQNLNHDAMYWYRQDPGQGLRLIYYSQIVNDFQKGDIAEGYSVSREKKESFPLTVTSAQKNPTAFYLCASSIGRELVRNQPQHFGDGTRLSIL.